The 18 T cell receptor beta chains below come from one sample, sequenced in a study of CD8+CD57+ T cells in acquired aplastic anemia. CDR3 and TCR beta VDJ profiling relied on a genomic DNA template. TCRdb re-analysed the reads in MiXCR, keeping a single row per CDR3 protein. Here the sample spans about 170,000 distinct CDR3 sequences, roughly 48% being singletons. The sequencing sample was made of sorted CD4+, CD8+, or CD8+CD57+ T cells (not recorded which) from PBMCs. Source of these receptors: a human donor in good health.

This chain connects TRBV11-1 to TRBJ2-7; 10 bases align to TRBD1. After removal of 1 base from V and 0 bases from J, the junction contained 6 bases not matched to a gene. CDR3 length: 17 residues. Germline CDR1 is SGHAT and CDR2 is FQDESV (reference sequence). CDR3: CASSLVTGGRSSYEQYF. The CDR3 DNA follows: TGTGCCAGCAGCTTAGTGACAGGGGGCCGGAGCTCCTACGAGCAGTACTTC.

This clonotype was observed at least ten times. CDR3 bases: TGCAGTGCTAGAGGCGAGAGTCAATACGAGCAGTACTTC. Its translation: CSARGESQYEQYF. The chain combines TRBV20-1 with TRBJ2-7; D is undetermined. V lost 1 base and J 4 bases, leaving 11 bases between the germline ends. Germline CDR1 DFQATT, CDR2 SNEGSKA (reference sequence). There are 13 residues in the CDR3.

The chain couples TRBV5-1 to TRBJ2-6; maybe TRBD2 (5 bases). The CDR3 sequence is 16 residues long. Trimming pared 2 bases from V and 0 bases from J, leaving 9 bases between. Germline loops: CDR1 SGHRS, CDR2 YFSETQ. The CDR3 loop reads CASSLDGGSGANVLTF. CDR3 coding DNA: TGCGCCAGCAGCTTAGACGGAGGCTCTGGGGCCAACGTCCTGACTTTC.

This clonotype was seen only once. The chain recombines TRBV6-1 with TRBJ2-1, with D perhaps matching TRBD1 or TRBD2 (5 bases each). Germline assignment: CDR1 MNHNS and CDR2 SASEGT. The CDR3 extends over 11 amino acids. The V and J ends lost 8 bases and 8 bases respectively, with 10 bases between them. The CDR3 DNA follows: TGTGCCAGCTTTGAGGGGTATGAGCAGTTCTTC. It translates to CASFEGYEQFF.

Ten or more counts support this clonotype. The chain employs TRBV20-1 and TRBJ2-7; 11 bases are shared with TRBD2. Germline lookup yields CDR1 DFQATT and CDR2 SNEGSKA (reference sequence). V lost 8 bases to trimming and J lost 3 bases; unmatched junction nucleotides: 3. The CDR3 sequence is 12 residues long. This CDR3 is CSTGLAGYEQYF. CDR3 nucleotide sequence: TGCAGTACCGGACTAGCGGGCTACGAGCAGTACTTC.

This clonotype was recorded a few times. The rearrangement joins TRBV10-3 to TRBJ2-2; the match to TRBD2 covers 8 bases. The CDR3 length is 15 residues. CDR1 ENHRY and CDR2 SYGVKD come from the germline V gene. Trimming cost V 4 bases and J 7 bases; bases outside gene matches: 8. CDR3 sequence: CAISAGREDGGELFF. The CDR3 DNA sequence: TGTGCCATCAGTGCGGGGCGGGAGGATGGCGGGGAGCTGTTTTTT.

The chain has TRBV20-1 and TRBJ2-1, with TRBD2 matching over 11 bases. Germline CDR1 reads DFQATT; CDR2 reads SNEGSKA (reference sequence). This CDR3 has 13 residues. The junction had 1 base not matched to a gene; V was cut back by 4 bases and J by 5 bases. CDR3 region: CSAIAGGHNEQFF. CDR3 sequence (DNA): TGCAGTGCTATAGCGGGGGGGCACAATGAGCAGTTCTTC.

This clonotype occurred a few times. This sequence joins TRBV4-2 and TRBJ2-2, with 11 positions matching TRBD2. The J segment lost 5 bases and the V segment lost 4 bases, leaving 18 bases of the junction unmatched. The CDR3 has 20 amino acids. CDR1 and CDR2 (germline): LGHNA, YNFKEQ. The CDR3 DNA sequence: TGTGCCAGCAGCCCTACGAACCCGGTTAGCGGGAGGGGATTAACCGGGGAGCTGTTTTTT. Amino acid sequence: CASSPTNPVSGRGLTGELFF.

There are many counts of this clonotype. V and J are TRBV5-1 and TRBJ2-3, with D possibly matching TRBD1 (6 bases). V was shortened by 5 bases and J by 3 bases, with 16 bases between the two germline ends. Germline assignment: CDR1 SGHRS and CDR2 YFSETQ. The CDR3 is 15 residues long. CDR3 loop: CASSIQGLSTDTQYF. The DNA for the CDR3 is TGCGCCAGCAGTATACAGGGTCTGTCAACAGATACGCAGTATTTT. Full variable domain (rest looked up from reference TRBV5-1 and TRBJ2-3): KAGVTQTPRYLIKTRGQQVTLSCSPISGHRSVSWYQQTPGQGLQFLFEYFSETQRNKGNFPGRFSGRQFSNSRSEMNVSTLELGDSALYLCASSIQGLSTDTQYFGPGTRLTVL.

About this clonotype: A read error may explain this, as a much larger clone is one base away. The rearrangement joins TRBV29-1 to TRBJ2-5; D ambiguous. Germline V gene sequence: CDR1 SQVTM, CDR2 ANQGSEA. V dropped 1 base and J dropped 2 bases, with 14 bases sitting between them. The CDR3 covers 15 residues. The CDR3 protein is CSVEGLQRRQETQYF. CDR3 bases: TGCAGCGTTGAAGGCCTCCAACGGCGGCAAGAGACCCAGTACTTC.

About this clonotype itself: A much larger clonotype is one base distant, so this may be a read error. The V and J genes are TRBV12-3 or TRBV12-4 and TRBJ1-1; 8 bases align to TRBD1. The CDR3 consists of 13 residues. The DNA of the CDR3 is TGTGCCGGCAGCCGACAGGGGTACACTGAAGCTTTCTTT. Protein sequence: CAGSRQGYTEAFF.

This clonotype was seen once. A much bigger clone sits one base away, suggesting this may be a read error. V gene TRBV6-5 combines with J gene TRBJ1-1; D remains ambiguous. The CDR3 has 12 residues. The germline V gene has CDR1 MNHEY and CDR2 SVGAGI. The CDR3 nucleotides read TGTGCCAGCAGTTACGCGAACACTGAAGCTCTCTTT. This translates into CASSYANTEALF.

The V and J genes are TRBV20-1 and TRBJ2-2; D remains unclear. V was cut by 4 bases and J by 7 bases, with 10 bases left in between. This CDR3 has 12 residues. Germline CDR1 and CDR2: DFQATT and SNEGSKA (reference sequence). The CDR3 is CSAMGISGELFF. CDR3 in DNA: TGCAGTGCTATGGGGATCAGCGGGGAGCTGTTTTTT.

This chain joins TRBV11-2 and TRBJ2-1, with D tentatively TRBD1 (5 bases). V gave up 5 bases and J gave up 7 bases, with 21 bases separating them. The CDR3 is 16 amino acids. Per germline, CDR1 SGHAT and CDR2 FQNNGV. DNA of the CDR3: TGTGCCAGCAGCATACGGGCCCAGGGTGGGCGGAATGAGCAGTTCTTC. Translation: CASSIRAQGGRNEQFF.

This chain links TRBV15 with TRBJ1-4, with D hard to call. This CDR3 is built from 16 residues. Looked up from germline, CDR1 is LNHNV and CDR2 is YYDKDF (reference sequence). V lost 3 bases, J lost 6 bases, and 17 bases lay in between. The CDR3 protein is CATSSNPSWNDEKLFF. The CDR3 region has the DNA TGTGCCACCAGCAGCAACCCAAGTTGGAATGATGAAAAACTGTTTTTT.

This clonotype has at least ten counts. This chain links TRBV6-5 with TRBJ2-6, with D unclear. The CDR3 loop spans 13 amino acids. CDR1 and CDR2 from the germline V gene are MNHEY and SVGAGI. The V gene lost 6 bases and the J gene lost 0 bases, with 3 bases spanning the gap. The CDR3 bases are TGTGCCAGCAGCCGCTCTGGGGCCAACGTCCTGACTTTC. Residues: CASSRSGANVLTF.

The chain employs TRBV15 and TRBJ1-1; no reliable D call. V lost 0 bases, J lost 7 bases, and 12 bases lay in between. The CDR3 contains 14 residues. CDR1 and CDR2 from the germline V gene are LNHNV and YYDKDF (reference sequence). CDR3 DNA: TGTGCCACCAGCAGAGATCCCTCAGTTGATGAAGCTTTCTTT. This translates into CATSRDPSVDEAFF.

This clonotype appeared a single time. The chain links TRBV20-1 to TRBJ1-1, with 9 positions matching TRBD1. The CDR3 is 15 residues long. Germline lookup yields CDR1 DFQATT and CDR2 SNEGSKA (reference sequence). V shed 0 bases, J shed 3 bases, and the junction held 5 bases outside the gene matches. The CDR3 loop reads CSARDPTGGDTEAFF. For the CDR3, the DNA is TGCAGTGCTAGAGACCCGACAGGGGGGGACACTGAAGCTTTCTTT.